One T cell receptor beta chain is described in this entry. No antigen is known for it. The record has no base qualities; no much larger clone is one base away. This sample is drawn from a study of T cell repertoires in MIS-A myocarditis (dated by TCRdb to between 2021 and 2023). The QIAamp DNA FFPE kit was used to extract genomic DNA from formalin-fixed paraffin-embedded autopsy tissue. TCRbeta CDR3 regions were amplified with the immunoSEQ bias-controlled multiplex PCR and sequenced at high throughput. The study's own analysis went as follows. CDR3 sequences were collapsed and filtered by the immunoSEQ vendor pipeline to quantify abundance and frequency of each unique TCRbeta CDR3. CD-HIT clustered dominant CDR3 amino acid sequences with SARS-CoV-2-specific ImmuneCODE TCRbeta sequences at a 90% global sequence identity threshold. Clones with frequencies of 0.1 to 1 were classed as hyperexpanded, and 0.01 to 0.1 as large. The CDR3 amino acid sequences and the V and J gene assignments of the dominant clones were confirmed with MiXCR. The R stringdist package was used to calculate Levenshtein distances between the patient clonotypes and the ImmuneCODE hits. TCRdb obtained this table from immuneACCESS and retained in-frame rearrangements with V and J assigned. These tables miss some clones; where compared with another copy, unresolved V genes account for less than half of the shortfall, and the remainder is unexplained. V and J calls and clone size are given by that table; D and trimming were obtained from the DNA. For this sample there are 10,000 to 13,000 clones; roughly 80% appear just once. The ten biggest clones cover roughly 28% of the sample.

The sequencing sample was made of right ventricle heart tissue obtained at autopsy. The cell subset or site label, as the study defines it: cardiac tissue sample (left or right ventricle, interventricular septum, or pericardium). The sequence came from a man aged 18 to 29 with fulminant myocarditis from multisystem inflammatory syndrome in adults (MIS-A) after COVID-19.

The CDR3 region: CASSPLTSDPYEQYF. Read as DNA, the sequence is TGTGCCAGCAGCCCATTGACTAGTGATCCCTACGAGCAGTACTTC. The sequence links TRBV11-2 to TRBJ2-7; the D gene is possibly TRBD2, with 6 bases matching. There are 15 amino acids in the CDR3, from cysteine to phenylalanine inclusive. Only CDR3 DNA is held: 45 bases, read in frame from base 1. CDR1 and CDR2, per the germline V gene, are SGHAT and FQNNGV. V gives up 5 bases and J gives up 2 bases, and the segment between their germline ends measures 16 bases.